Listed below are T cell receptor beta chains from one sample, sequenced in a study of prognosis after radiotherapy for stage I lung cancer. TCRdb re-analysed the multiplex PCR reads in MiXCR, keeping a single row per CDR3 protein. The sample lists some 35,000 distinct CDR3 sequences; more than 30% were seen once. This specimen consisted of PBMCs, obtained before or after stereotactic body radiation therapy (not recorded which). Receptors were obtained from a donor at least 50 years old with non-small cell lung cancer. Both conserved end residues are part of each CDR3. Fields, in order: clone size, D gene, V gene, J gene, CDR3 protein, CDR3 DNA. D genes are given only for firm matches. The size entry is marked missing in some rows and otherwise reads once, few, many or a size class.

many	.	TRBV28	TRBJ1-4	CASSRPHGATNEKLFF	TGTGCCAGCAGTCGACCCCACGGAGCAACTAATGAAAAACTGTTTTTT
many	.	TRBV4-1	TRBJ1-6	CASSQDASSPLHF	TGCGCCAGCAGCCAAGATGCCAGTTCACCCCTCCACTTT
medium-sized	TRBD1	TRBV5-1	TRBJ1-1	CASSYRTGGSTEAFF	TGCGCCAGCAGCTACAGGACAGGGGGGAGCACTGAAGCTTTCTTT
many	.	TRBV7-2	TRBJ1-2	CASSFWTDHFWGYTF	TGTGCCAGCAGCTTTTGGACGGACCATTTTTGGGGCTACACCTTC
many	TRBD2	TRBV11-2	TRBJ2-5	CASSLTSGGAKTQYF	TGTGCCAGCAGCTTAACTAGCGGGGGGGCAAAGACCCAGTACTTC
.	.	TRBV5-4	TRBJ1-2	CASSRYTSGYTF	TGTGCCAGCAGCCGGTACACGAGTGGCTACACCTTC
many	TRBD1	TRBV20-1	TRBJ2-7	CSALGQATDEQYF	TGCAGTGCTTTAGGACAGGCTACCGACGAGCAGTACTTC
many	.	TRBV7-2	TRBJ1-4	CASSPQGVSEKLFF	TGTGCCAGCAGCCCCCAGGGAGTTAGTGAAAAACTGTTTTTT
many	.	TRBV18	TRBJ1-1	CASSPLPEGDEAFF	TGTGCCAGCTCACCACTCCCGGAGGGAGATGAAGCTTTCTTT
many	TRBD1	TRBV24-1	TRBJ2-7	CATSDSVTGAVNEQYF	TGTGCCACCAGTGATTCTGTGACAGGGGCGGTCAACGAGCAGTACTTC